The 12 T cell receptor beta chains below all came from one sample that was sequenced in a study of blood T cells in healthy people across ages. Next came a second PCR, run for about 7 to 12 cycles, which used a sample-barcoded 5' primer along with a J-beta primer mix. TCRdb redid the calling of the 5' RACE reads with MiXCR, one entry per CDR3 protein. Here the sample spans around 820,000 distinct CDR3 sequences, around 25% being singletons. This sample also belongs to another study, concerning T cells of mothers and their children.

Sequences were obtained from blood. The receptors derive from a boy younger than 18 in good health.

The genes are TRBV6-6 and TRBJ2-5; 10 nucleotides match TRBD1. Germline lookup yields CDR1 MNHNY and CDR2 SVGAGI (reference sequence). The CDR3 extends over 15 amino acids. V shed 3 bases, J shed 2 bases, and the junction held 3 bases outside the gene matches. This chain's CDR3 is CASSYGDRGQETQYF. As DNA, the CDR3 is TGTGCCAGCAGTTATGGGGACAGGGGACAAGAGACCCAGTACTTC.

This clonotype was detected only a few times. The V and J genes are TRBV12-3 or TRBV12-4 and TRBJ2-1, with 14 bases that match TRBD2. The CDR3 is made up of 17 amino acids. The trim removed 1 base at V and 7 bases at J, leaving 6 bases unmatched. CDR3 DNA sequence: TGTGCCAGCAGTTTAGGGACTAGCGGGGGGAGGGGGAATGAGCAGTTCTTC. Encoded protein: CASSLGTSGGRGNEQFF.

J is TRBJ2-4 and V is TRBV5-5; 10 bases align to TRBD2. The CDR3 consists of 16 residues. V lost 0 bases, J lost 9 bases, and 9 bases stayed unmatched. CDR1 SGHKS and CDR2 YYEKEE come from the germline V gene (reference sequence). The CDR3 DNA reads TGTGCCAGCAGCTTGGCCCCTAGCGGGGGAACAGGCATTCAGTACTTC. Translation: CASSLAPSGGTGIQYF.

The V and J genes are TRBV20-1 and TRBJ2-3; D is perhaps TRBD1 (6 bases). This CDR3 is 18 amino acids long. The germline V gene encodes CDR1 DFQATT and CDR2 SNEGSKA (reference sequence). Trimming took off 4 bases at V and 0 bases at J, with 23 bases between the two ends. The CDR3 region is CSATSWQEIGGSTDTQYF. The CDR3 coding sequence is TGCAGTGCTACCTCCTGGCAGGAGATAGGGGGAAGCACAGATACGCAGTATTTT.

This clonotype was picked up a small number of times. The chain combines TRBV12-3 or TRBV12-4 with TRBJ1-4; D remains ambiguous. Trimming shortened V by 3 bases and J by 0 bases, and 23 bases separated the two germline ends. The CDR3 loop spans 20 amino acids. The CDR3 DNA sequence: TGTGCCAGCAGTTTTGGTCGATTCGCCAGACCACGTCCAACTAATGAAAAACTGTTTTTT. The encoded protein is CASSFGRFARPRPTNEKLFF.

This clonotype was detected only a few times. This rearrangement joins TRBV4-1 to TRBJ2-1, with TRBD2 matching 7 bases. V shed 0 bases, J shed 3 bases, and the junction held 5 bases outside the gene matches. CDR1 is MGHRA, CDR2 YSYEKL, per germline. CDR3 length: 16 amino acids. CDR3 coding DNA: TGCGCCAGCAGCCAAGATCTAGCGGACTTCTACAATGAGCAGTTCTTC. Translation: CASSQDLADFYNEQFF.

This clonotype was seen only a few times. The CDR3 region is CSGVVGGSYEQYF. The CDR3 DNA follows: TGCAGCGGGGTGGTAGGAGGATCCTACGAGCAGTACTTC. The chain carries TRBV29-1 and TRBJ2-7, with D perhaps TRBD2 (5 bases). This CDR3 is built from 13 residues. Germline V gene sequence: CDR1 SQVTM, CDR2 ANQGSEA. V lost 7 bases, J lost 1 base, and 14 bases lay in between.

The chain links TRBV7-9 to TRBJ1-4, with 9 positions matching TRBD1. Germline CDR1 reads SEHNR; CDR2 reads FQNEAQ (reference sequence). The CDR3 totals 14 residues. The ends lost 5 bases at V and 8 bases at J; junction bases unmatched: 6. The DNA of the CDR3 is TGTGCCAGCAGCATGGGACAGGGTCAGGAAAAACTGTTTTTT. Translating gives CASSMGQGQEKLFF.

This clonotype occurred a few times. The chain is built from TRBV24-1 and TRBJ2-4, with D possibly TRBD1 on 5 matching bases. With 4 bases removed from V and 7 bases from J, the gap between germline ends came to 13 bases. The CDR3 length is 14 residues. Looked up from germline, CDR1 is KGHDR and CDR2 is SFDVKD. CDR3 residues: CATSDPDTANIQYF. CDR3 sequence (DNA): TGTGCCACCAGTGACCCGGACACGGCGAACATTCAGTACTTC.

This clonotype was detected only a few times. CDR3 sequence (DNA): TGTGCCAGCAATAGACAGGGCGGCGGTCAGCCCCAGCATTTT. Protein sequence: CASNRQGGGQPQHF. The genes are TRBV2 and TRBJ1-5; 7 bases are a match to TRBD1. V lost 7 bases and J lost 6; bases outside the gene matches: 9. Germline CDR1 is SNHLY and CDR2 is FYNNEI. The CDR3 covers 14 residues.

V gene TRBV4-3 combines with J gene TRBJ2-3; D not certain. The V end was cut by 0 bases, the J end by 3 bases, with 16 bases between. This CDR3 is built from 17 residues. Germline V gene data show CDR1 as LGHNA and CDR2 as YSLEER. This chain's CDR3 is CASSQDRLVSLTDTQYF. The CDR3 region has the DNA TGCGCCAGCAGCCAAGATAGGCTGGTTTCTCTAACAGATACGCAGTATTTT.

This clonotype was detected only a few times. The chain is built from TRBV20-1 and TRBJ2-4; TRBD1 is a possible D gene (5 bases). The CDR3 covers 13 residues. From germline, CDR1 is DFQATT and CDR2 SNEGSKA (reference sequence). V lost 5 bases and J lost 2, with 10 bases in between. The CDR3 nucleotides read TGCAGTGCTCTCAAGGGGTCCAAAAACATTCAGTACTTC. The encoded protein is CSALKGSKNIQYF.